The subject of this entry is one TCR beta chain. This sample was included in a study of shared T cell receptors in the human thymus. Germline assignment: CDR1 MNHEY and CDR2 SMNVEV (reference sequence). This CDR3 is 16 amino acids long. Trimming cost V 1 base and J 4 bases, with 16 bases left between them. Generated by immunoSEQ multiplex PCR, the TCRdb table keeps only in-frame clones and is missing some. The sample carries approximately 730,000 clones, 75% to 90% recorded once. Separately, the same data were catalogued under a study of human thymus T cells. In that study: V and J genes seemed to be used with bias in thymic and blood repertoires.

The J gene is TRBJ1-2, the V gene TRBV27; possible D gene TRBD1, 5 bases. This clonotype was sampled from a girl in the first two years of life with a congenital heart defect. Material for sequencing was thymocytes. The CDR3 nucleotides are TGTGCCAGCAGTTTATTCAGCTCGCAGGGTCCCTATGGCTACACCTTC. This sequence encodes CASSLFSSQGPYGYTF.